This TCR beta chain appears in the sequencing data of a study of T cells in Graves' hyperthyroidism and ophthalmopathy. This clonotype has ten or more counts. Researchers amplified the TCR beta CDR3 regions from RNA transcripts. A first-round RT-PCR of the TCR CDR3 used the HTBI primer set. TCRdb processed the multiplex PCR reads anew with MiXCR; each CDR3 protein has one entry. The sample shows fewer than 800,000 distinct CDR3 sequences, over 15% of them seen only once. A roughly 10 ml volume of fresh peripheral blood provided the PBMCs. This sequence originates from a man aged 18 to 30 with Graves' hyperthyroidism. The sequencing input was blood.

CDR3 coding DNA: TGTGCCAGCAGTCTCGGGAGTTTTAAACAATACGAGCAGTACTTC. Amino acid sequence: CASSLGSFKQYEQYF. The chain links TRBV28 to TRBJ2-7; possibly TRBD2 for D (6 bases). The length of the CDR3 is 15 residues. Trimming took off 5 bases at V and 4 bases at J, with 18 bases between the two ends. Per the germline V gene, CDR1 is MDHEN and CDR2 is SYDVKM.